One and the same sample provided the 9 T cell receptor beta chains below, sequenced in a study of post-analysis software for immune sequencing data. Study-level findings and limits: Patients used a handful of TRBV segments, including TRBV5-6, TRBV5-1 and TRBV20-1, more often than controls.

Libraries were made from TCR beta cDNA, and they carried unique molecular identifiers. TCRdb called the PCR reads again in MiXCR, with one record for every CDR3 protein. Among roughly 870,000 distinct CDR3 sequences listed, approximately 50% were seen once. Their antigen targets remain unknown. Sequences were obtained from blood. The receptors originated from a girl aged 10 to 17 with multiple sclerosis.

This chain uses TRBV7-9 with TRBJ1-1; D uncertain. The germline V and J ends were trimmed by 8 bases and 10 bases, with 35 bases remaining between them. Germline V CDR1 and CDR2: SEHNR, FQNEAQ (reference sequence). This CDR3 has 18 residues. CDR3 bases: TGTGCCAGCTCCTCCCCCAGGTTAGGCCCCGCACCAACGGGCAGAGCTTTCTTT. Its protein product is CASSSPRLGPAPTGRAFF.

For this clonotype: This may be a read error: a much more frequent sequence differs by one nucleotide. CDR3 residues: CSANRVSYEQYF. CDR3 coding DNA: TGCAGTGCTAACAGGGTCTCCTACGAGCAGTACTTC. This sequence joins TRBV20-1 and TRBJ2-7; D is perhaps TRBD1 (6 bases). The CDR3 has 12 amino acids. Per germline, CDR1 DFQATT and CDR2 SNEGSKA (reference sequence). The V end lost 4 bases, the J end lost 0 bases, and 7 bases lay between the germline ends.

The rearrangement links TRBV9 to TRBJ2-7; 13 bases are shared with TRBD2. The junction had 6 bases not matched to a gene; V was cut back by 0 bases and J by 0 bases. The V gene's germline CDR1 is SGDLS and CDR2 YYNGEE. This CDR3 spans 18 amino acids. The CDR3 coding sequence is TGTGCCAGCAGCGTAGGGGGACTAGCGGGATCCTACTCCTACGAGCAGTACTTC. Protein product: CASSVGGLAGSYSYEQYF. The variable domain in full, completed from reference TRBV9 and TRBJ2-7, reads DSGVTQTPKHLITATGQRVTLRCSPRSGDLSVYWYQQSLDQGLQFLIQYYNGEERAKGNILERFSAQQFPDLHSELNLSSLELGDSALYFCASSVGGLAGSYSYEQYFGPGTRLTVT.

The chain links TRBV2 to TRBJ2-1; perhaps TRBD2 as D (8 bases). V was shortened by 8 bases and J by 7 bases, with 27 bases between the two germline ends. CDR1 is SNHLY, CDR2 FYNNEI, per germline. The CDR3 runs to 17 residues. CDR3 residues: CASQGVAGLRAWNEQFF. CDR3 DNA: TGTGCCAGCCAGGGGGTAGCGGGATTGAGGGCGTGGAATGAGCAGTTCTTC.

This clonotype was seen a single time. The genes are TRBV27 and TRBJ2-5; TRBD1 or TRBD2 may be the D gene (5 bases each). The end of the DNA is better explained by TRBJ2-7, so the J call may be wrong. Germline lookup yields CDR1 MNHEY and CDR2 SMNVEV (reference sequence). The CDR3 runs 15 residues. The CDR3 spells CASSLGERGTYEQYF. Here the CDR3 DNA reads TGTGCCAGCAGTTTAGGGGAGAGGGGCACCTACGAGCAGTACTTC.

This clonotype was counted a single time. CDR3 sequence (DNA): TGCGCCAGCAGCCACTTGTCCCGGGACGTAACCTACGAGCAGTACTTC. This translates into CASSHLSRDVTYEQYF. The chain recombines TRBV4-1 with TRBJ2-7; D assignment may be TRBD1 or TRBD2 (5 bases each). This CDR3 has 16 residues. The ends were cut back, 3 bases at V and 2 bases at J, with 17 bases in the middle. Germline-derived CDR1 and CDR2 are MGHRA and YSYEKL.

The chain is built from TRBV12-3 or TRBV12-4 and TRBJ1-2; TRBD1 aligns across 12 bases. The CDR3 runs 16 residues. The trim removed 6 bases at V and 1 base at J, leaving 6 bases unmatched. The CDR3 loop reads CASRGTGGLGNYGYTF. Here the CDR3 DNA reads TGTGCCAGCAGGGGGACAGGGGGCCTGGGTAACTATGGCTACACCTTC.

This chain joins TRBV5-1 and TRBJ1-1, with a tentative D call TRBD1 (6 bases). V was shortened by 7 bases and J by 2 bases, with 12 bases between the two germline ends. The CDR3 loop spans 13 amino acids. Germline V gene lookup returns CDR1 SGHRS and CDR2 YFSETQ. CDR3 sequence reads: CASGRGGNTEAFF. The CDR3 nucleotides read TGCGCCAGCGGCCGAGGGGGAAACACTGAAGCTTTCTTT.

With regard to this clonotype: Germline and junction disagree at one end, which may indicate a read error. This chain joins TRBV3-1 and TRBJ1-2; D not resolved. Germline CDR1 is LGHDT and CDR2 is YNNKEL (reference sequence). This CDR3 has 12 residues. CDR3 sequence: CASSREGGVYAF. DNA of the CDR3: TGTGCCAGCAGCCGGGAAGGCGGCGTCTACGCCTTC.